This TCR beta chain was documented in a study of shared clonotypes between healthy human individuals. Points from the study as a whole: Several donors showed sharing of 4.5% to 6% of naive CD4 clonotypes.

With 2 bases clipped from V and 10 bases from J, the junction kept 13 bases outside the gene matches. Germline V gene lookup returns CDR1 GTSNPN and CDR2 SVGIG (reference sequence). The CDR3 consists of 14 residues. The table came from immunoSEQ multiplex PCR; TCRdb's copy has only in-frame clones and leaves some out. The table lists over a million clones, over 95% of them singletons, with over 1% in the top ten. This clone was seen just once. What it recognizes is unknown. The sequencing sample was made of naive CD4+ T cells sorted from blood. This sample's subset: CD45RA+ positively selected. This chain joins TRBV30 and TRBJ1-1, with 7 bases matching TRBD1. This clonotype originated in a man aged 25-45 years in good health. As DNA, the CDR3 is TGTGCCTGGAGTCTAAACAGGGAATCAGGGGGAGCTTTCTTT. Translated, it gives CAWSLNRESGGAFF.